These 27 T cell receptor beta chains originate from one sample sequenced in a study of post-analysis software for immune sequencing data. Findings and limits, study-wide: The study found TRBV5-6, TRBV5-1 and TRBV20-1 among five TRBV segments more frequent in patients than controls.

No antigen has been identified for these receptors. Presence of unique molecular identifiers characterized the TCR beta cDNA libraries. TCRdb processed the PCR reads anew with MiXCR; each CDR3 protein has one entry. Found here are more than 450,000 distinct CDR3 sequences, 40% to 50% of them singletons; the top ten hold 1.5% to 2%. The sample taken for sequencing was blood. The receptors come from a girl under 18 with multiple sclerosis.

This clonotype was counted many times. The V and J genes are TRBV7-6 and TRBJ2-1; 8 bases map to TRBD1. The V gene end was trimmed by 4 bases and the J gene end by 6 bases; junction bases not matched to a gene: 11. CDR3 length: 16 residues. Per germline, CDR1 SGHVS and CDR2 FNYEAQ. The CDR3 reads CASSSTYRGVLNEQFF. In nucleotides, the CDR3 is TGTGCCAGCAGCTCGACTTACAGGGGGGTACTCAATGAGCAGTTCTTC.

The chain carries TRBV29-1 and TRBJ1-1; TRBD1 agrees at 11 bases. Germline trimming cut 6 bases from V and 4 bases from J; bases unmatched to any gene: 4. The CDR3 totals 13 residues. Germline V gene data show CDR1 as SQVTM and CDR2 as ANQGSEA. The CDR3 loop reads CSVPGTGGTEAFF. For the CDR3, the DNA is TGCAGCGTCCCCGGGACAGGGGGCACTGAAGCTTTCTTT.

This chain joins TRBV12-3 or TRBV12-4 and TRBJ2-5; either TRBD1 or TRBD2 may fit D (5 bases each). V lost 5 bases and J 2 bases, leaving 15 bases between the germline ends. The CDR3 sequence is 15 residues long. The CDR3 sequence is CASSPTGTPQETQYF. CDR3 nucleotides: TGTGCCAGCAGTCCGACCGGGACCCCACAAGAGACCCAGTACTTC.

The V call is TRBV6-4, the J call TRBJ2-3, with D maybe TRBD1 (5 bases). V was clipped by 3 bases and J by 2 bases, with 9 bases between them. Germline V gene lookup returns CDR1 MRHNA and CDR2 SNTAGT. CDR3 length: 14 amino acids. In nucleotides, the CDR3 is TGTGCCAGCAGTGAAAGGGGTCTCACAGATACGCAGTATTTT. Its translation: CASSERGLTDTQYF.

In its sample, this clonotype was seen a few times. The rearrangement uses TRBV7-6 and TRBJ2-6, with D perhaps matching TRBD2 (5 bases). Germline values: CDR1 SGHVS, CDR2 FNYEAQ. The V end was cut by 2 bases, the J end by 3 bases, with 11 bases between. This CDR3 is 16 amino acids long. The CDR3 sequence is CASSLREYNGANVLTF. In nucleotides, the CDR3 is TGTGCCAGCAGCTTAAGGGAGTACAATGGGGCCAACGTCCTGACTTTC.

The table lists this clonotype with a few counts. V gene TRBV12-3 or TRBV12-4 combines with J gene TRBJ1-2; 8 bases line up with TRBD1. V shed 6 bases, J shed 8 bases, and the junction held 5 bases outside the gene matches. CDR3 length equals 12 residues. The CDR3 DNA follows: TGTGCCAGCAGGTACAGGGGGGAAGGCTACACCTTC. Its translation is CASRYRGEGYTF.

The J gene is TRBJ2-1, the V gene TRBV6-1, with TRBD2 as a possible D gene (5 bases). The CDR3 loop spans 13 amino acids. The germline V gene encodes CDR1 MNHNS and CDR2 SASEGT. V dropped 10 bases and J dropped 3 bases, with 13 bases sitting between them. CDR3 DNA: TGTGCCATCAGATGGGGAGACTACAATGAGCAGTTCTTC. Its translation is CAIRWGDYNEQFF.

The V call is TRBV12-3 or TRBV12-4, the J call TRBJ1-2; D gene uncertain. The CDR3 runs 12 residues. V was shortened by 7 bases and J by 4 bases, with 10 bases between the two germline ends. The CDR3 protein is CASMGVSYGYTF. CDR3 coding DNA: TGTGCCAGCATGGGAGTTTCCTATGGCTACACCTTC.

The chain is built from TRBV3-1 and TRBJ2-3; D call uncertain. Trimming stripped 2 bases from V and 1 base from J, with 16 bases between. CDR1 and CDR2 (germline): LGHDT, YNNKEL (reference sequence). CDR3 length: 17 residues. The CDR3 region is CASSQSSRLSGTDTQYF. CDR3 nucleotides: TGTGCCAGCAGCCAATCTTCTAGGCTGTCGGGCACAGATACGCAGTATTTT.

This clonotype was picked up a small number of times. The gene calls are TRBV12-3 or TRBV12-4 and TRBJ1-4; D unresolved. The CDR3 totals 14 residues. The ends were cut back, 6 bases at V and 0 bases at J, with 8 bases in the middle. Here the CDR3 DNA reads TGTGCCAGCAGACAGTACGCAACTAATGAAAAACTGTTTTTT. This codes for CASRQYATNEKLFF.

The J gene is TRBJ2-1, the V gene TRBV24-1; D may be TRBD2 (5 bases). CDR1 is KGHDR, CDR2 SFDVKD, per germline. The V end lost 3 bases, the J end lost 5 bases, and 19 bases lay between the germline ends. The CDR3 has 17 amino acids. DNA for the CDR3: TGTGCCACCAGTGATACCCAGTTAGCGATGGGGAACAATGAGCAGTTCTTC. Translated: CATSDTQLAMGNNEQFF.

The V call is TRBV7-2, the J call TRBJ2-4; 9 positions agree with TRBD2. The assigned J gene may be wrong: the sequence end matches TRBJ2-7 better. The germline CDR1 and CDR2 sequences are SGHTA and FQGNSA. The CDR3 totals 15 residues. The DNA of the CDR3 is TGTGCCAGCAGCCCGGGACTAGCTCTCTCCTACGAGCAGTACTTC. Translation gives CASSPGLALSYEQYF.

This chain uses TRBV5-1 with TRBJ2-5; D uncertain. Trimming stripped 0 bases from V and 0 bases from J, with 9 bases between. Germline assignment: CDR1 SGHRS and CDR2 YFSETQ. The CDR3 is 15 residues long. CDR3 coding DNA: TGCGCCAGCAGCTTGGTATCCCAGTACCAAGAGACCCAGTACTTC. Translating it yields CASSLVSQYQETQYF. Using reference TRBV5-1 and TRBJ2-5 for the parts outside the CDR3, the full variable domain is KAGVTQTPRYLIKTRGQQVTLSCSPISGHRSVSWYQQTPGQGLQFLFEYFSETQRNKGNFPGRFSGRQFSNSRSEMNVSTLELGDSALYLCASSLVSQYQETQYFGPGTRLLVL.

V usage is TRBV29-1 and J usage is TRBJ2-7, with D maybe TRBD1 (6 bases). Germline values: CDR1 SQVTM, CDR2 ANQGSEA. This CDR3 comprises 14 residues. Trimming left V 4 bases short and J 6 bases short, with 19 bases between. The CDR3 spells CSVVEDSKSSEQYF. CDR3 sequence (DNA): TGCAGCGTTGTAGAGGACAGTAAGTCTTCCGAGCAGTACTTC.

This clonotype showed up just a few times. This chain uses TRBV5-1 with TRBJ1-5; D is undetermined. The CDR3 runs 15 residues. The V gene lost 1 base and the J gene lost 0 bases, with 8 bases spanning the gap. The V gene's germline CDR1 is SGHRS and CDR2 YFSETQ. CDR3 in amino acids: CASSLTPYSNQPQHF. CDR3 DNA sequence: TGCGCCAGCAGCTTGACCCCTTATAGCAATCAGCCCCAGCATTTT.

In this sample, this clonotype turned up a few times. This sequence joins TRBV5-1 and TRBJ2-5; no clear D gene. CDR1 and CDR2 (germline): SGHRS, YFSETQ. The CDR3 loop spans 15 amino acids. Trimming cost V 0 bases and J 4 bases, with 13 bases left between them. The CDR3 spells CASSLAGDQRETQYF. The CDR3 DNA is TGCGCCAGCAGCTTGGCCGGCGACCAGAGAGAGACCCAGTACTTC.

The CDR3: CASSHQGWYGYTF. The CDR3 DNA reads TGCGCCAGCAGCCATCAGGGGTGGTATGGCTACACCTTC. This sequence joins TRBV4-1 and TRBJ1-2; tentatively, D is TRBD1 (6 bases). Germline V gene data show CDR1 as MGHRA and CDR2 as YSYEKL. The CDR3 runs 13 residues. The V gene lost 3 bases and the J gene lost 5 bases, with 10 bases spanning the gap.

This clonotype was seen a handful of times. V is TRBV7-9 and J is TRBJ2-5, with D possibly matching TRBD2 (6 bases). The J call is doubtful: the DNA matches TRBJ2-7 better. This CDR3 is built from 13 residues. Germline assignment: CDR1 SEHNR and CDR2 FQNEAQ (reference sequence). The CDR3 sequence: CASSLAGGREQYF. As DNA, the CDR3 is TGTGCCAGCAGCTTAGCTGGAGGGCGCGAGCAGTACTTC.

The CDR3 nucleotides read TGTCAAGTGGGAGGCTACACCTTC. This codes for CQVGGYTF. The rearrangement joins TRBV30 to TRBJ1-2, with unresolved D. This CDR3 comprises 8 residues. CDR1 and CDR2 (germline): GTSNPN, SVGIG (reference sequence). Supplemented by reference TRBV30 and TRBJ1-2, the full variable domain reads SQTIHQWPATLVQPVGSPLSLECTVEGTSNPNLYWYRQAAGRGLQLLFYSVGIGQISSEVPQNLSASRPQDRQFILSSKKLLLSDSGFYLCQVGGYTFGSGTRLTVV.

This clonotype was seen more than once but under ten times. V gene TRBV7-9 combines with J gene TRBJ2-1; D gene ambiguous. CDR1 is SEHNR and CDR2 is FQNEAQ in the germline V gene (reference sequence). Trimming shortened V by 2 bases and J by 2 bases, and 10 bases separated the two germline ends. CDR3 length: 15 residues. The CDR3 sequence: CASSLKGLAYNEQFF. As DNA, the CDR3 is TGTGCCAGCAGCTTAAAAGGATTAGCCTACAATGAGCAGTTCTTC.

The CDR3 is CASSLSGSGGTDTQYF. CDR3 nucleotides: TGTGCCAGCAGTTTAAGTGGCTCGGGGGGCACAGATACGCAGTATTTT. The chain couples TRBV12-3 or TRBV12-4 to TRBJ2-3; a weak D match, TRBD2 (6 bases). The length of the CDR3 is 16 residues. Trimming left V 2 bases short and J 1 base short, with 13 bases between.

This clonotype was seen more than once but under ten times. The rearrangement joins TRBV7-2 to TRBJ2-7; D remains ambiguous. CDR3 length: 15 amino acids. CDR1 and CDR2 from the germline V gene are SGHTA and FQGNSA. Trimming removed 4 bases at V and 0 bases at J, with 13 bases between. The CDR3 sequence is CASSSYRTDSYEQYF. The DNA of the CDR3 is TGTGCCAGCAGCTCATACCGAACGGACTCCTACGAGCAGTACTTC.

This clonotype was observed a handful of times. The rearrangement joins TRBV4-1 to TRBJ2-3; TRBD2 agrees at 13 bases. Looked up from germline, CDR1 is MGHRA and CDR2 is YSYEKL. The V gene end was trimmed by 1 base and the J gene end by 2 bases; junction bases not matched to a gene: 15. The CDR3 length is 21 residues. The CDR3 coding sequence is TGCGCCAGCAGCCAAGTTGAGCTAACTAGCGGGAGGGCCATCCACACAGATACGCAGTATTTT. Its protein is CASSQVELTSGRAIHTDTQYF.

This clonotype was counted only a few times. The rearrangement links TRBV20-1 to TRBJ1-2; D may be TRBD1 (5 bases). This CDR3 has 16 amino acids. The germline gives CDR1 DFQATT, CDR2 SNEGSKA (reference sequence). Trimming took 0 bases from V and 3 from J, leaving 17 bases between them. This CDR3 reads CSARESGPGPHYGYTF. The CDR3 region has the DNA TGCAGTGCTAGAGAGAGCGGGCCGGGGCCCCACTATGGCTACACCTTC.

This clonotype appeared a few times. V is TRBV12-3 or TRBV12-4 and J is TRBJ1-2; no clear D gene. CDR3 length: 12 amino acids. V dropped 6 bases and J dropped 5 bases, with 10 bases sitting between them. CDR3 protein: CASSPSLYGYTF. The CDR3 nucleotides read TGTGCCAGCAGCCCCAGCTTATATGGCTACACCTTC.

This clonotype was picked up a small number of times. The gene calls are TRBV10-3 and TRBJ2-1, with D unclear. The V gene lost 6 bases and the J gene lost 8 bases, with 8 bases spanning the gap. The germline CDR1 and CDR2 sequences are ENHRY and SYGVKD. The CDR3 consists of 11 residues. CDR3 nucleotide sequence: TGTGCCATCAGGTGGGGTGATGAGCAGTTCTTC. Its translation: CAIRWGDEQFF.

This clonotype has only a few counts. The CDR3 DNA reads as TGTGCCAGCAGCTTAGCCCATTCGACTAGCGGAGCCTACGAGCAGTACTTC. This gives the protein CASSLAHSTSGAYEQYF. The chain carries TRBV7-9 and TRBJ2-7; TRBD2 agrees at 9 bases. CDR3 length equals 17 residues. Per germline, CDR1 SEHNR and CDR2 FQNEAQ (reference sequence). V trimming: 0 bases; J trimming: 2 bases; junction bases outside the gene matches: 8.